Listed below are T cell receptor beta chains from one sample, sequenced in a study of shared clonotypes between healthy human individuals. The repertoire was sequenced with immunoSEQ multiplex PCR; TCRdb's copy has only in-frame clones and lacks some. The profile shows roughly 2,500,000 clones, over 85% of them singletons. The sample taken for sequencing was naive CD4+ T cells from PBMCs. Receptor source: a man aged 18 to 30 in good health. Some clones in this sample may be carry-over from other donors' samples. Both conserved end residues are part of each CDR3. A D gene is named only where the DNA matches it firmly. Rows give clone size only sometimes, using once, few, many, or a class for an expanded clone.

v_gene	abundance	j_gene	d_gene	CDR3nt	CDR3aa
TRBV11-2	.	TRBJ2-5	.	TGTGCCAGCAGCCCCTCACTCACCGGGTTGGTAGAGACCCAGTACTTC	CASSPSLTGLVETQYF
TRBV18	.	TRBJ2-3	TRBD1	TGTGCCAGCTCACCCGGGACAGGTAGCACAGATACGCAGTATTTT	CASSPGTGSTDTQYF
TRBV7-9	few	TRBJ1-2	.	TGTGCCAGCAGCTTATCCGACAGCTATGGCTACACCTTC	CASSLSDSYGYTF
TRBV6-5	.	TRBJ2-3	TRBD2	TGTGCCAGCAGTTACTCCGGGGGGACAGATACGCAGTATTTT	CASSYSGGTDTQYF
TRBV19	.	TRBJ1-2	.	TGTGCCAGTAGTATAGGACAGATCTATGGCTACACCTTC	CASSIGQIYGYTF
TRBV7-9	.	TRBJ1-2	.	TGTGCCAGCAGTCCAGACTCCACACGGGCGGGCTACACCTTC	CASSPDSTRAGYTF
TRBV11-1	.	TRBJ2-2	.	TGTGCCAGCAGCTTCAGTACCTTGAACACCGGGGAGCTGTTTTTT	CASSFSTLNTGELFF
TRBV9	.	TRBJ2-2	.	TGTGCCAGCAGCCCGGGGCCCCCAGCGAACACCGGGGAGCTGTTTTTT	CASSPGPPANTGELFF
TRBV2	once	TRBJ1-2	.	TGTGCCAGCAGTGTGTTGCCTGGGGGCTACACCTTC	CASSVLPGGYTF
TRBV18	.	TRBJ1-3	.	TGTGCCAGCTCACCACCTGCAGTCTCTGGAAACACCATATATTTT	CASSPPAVSGNTIYF
TRBV6-1	.	TRBJ2-7	TRBD2	TGTGCCAGCGGGTCAGCGGGAGGGCCTTACGAGCAGTACTTC	CASGSAGGPYEQYF
TRBV28	once	TRBJ2-7	.	TGTGCCAGCACGCCTACAAGGGGGGACGAGCAGTACTTC	CASTPTRGDEQYF
TRBV6-1	.	TRBJ2-1	TRBD2	TGTGCCAGCAGGGTAGCGGGAGGGGAGCAGTTCTTC	CASRVAGGEQFF
TRBV18	.	TRBJ2-2	TRBD1	TGTGCCAGCTCACCGGGGACAGCTCTGAACACCGGGGAGCTGTTTTTT	CASSPGTALNTGELFF
TRBV28	.	TRBJ1-3	.	TGTGCCAGCAGTTTATCGGACCGACGCCTGAACACCATATATTTT	CASSLSDRRLNTIYF
TRBV7-2	.	TRBJ2-1	.	TGTGCCAGCAGCCCCGGGTTCTACAATGAGCAGTTCTTC	CASSPGFYNEQFF
TRBV18	.	TRBJ2-7	TRBD1	TGTGCCAGCTCAATCTCAGGGGGCGGCCTCACTGGGTCTATCTACCAGTACTTC	CASSISGGGLTGSIYQYF
TRBV7-3	once	TRBJ2-3	.	TGTGCCAGCAGCTTAAGAGGGGCAGGCCTCGGCACAGATACGCAGTATTTT	CASSLRGAGLGTDTQYF
TRBV15	.	TRBJ1-5	TRBD1	TGTGCCACCAGCAGCAGGGGGCTCGGGCAGCCCCAGCATTTT	CATSSRGLGQPQHF
TRBV10-3	.	TRBJ2-2	.	TGTGCCATCAGTGAGTCAAGAGGCGGGGAGCTGTTTTTT	CAISESRGGELFF
TRBV9	.	TRBJ2-3	.	TGTGCCAGCAGCTCTTATCCCCCCAGCGACACCCGCACAGATACGCAGTATTTT	CASSSYPPSDTRTDTQYF
TRBV9	.	TRBJ2-3	TRBD2	TGTGCCAGCAGCGTGCAGGGAGGGACAGATACGCAGTATTTT	CASSVQGGTDTQYF
TRBV7-3	once	TRBJ2-2	TRBD1	TGTGCCAGCAGCTTAACCGGACAGGGGATCACCGGGGAGCTGTTTTTT	CASSLTGQGITGELFF
TRBV28	.	TRBJ2-2	.	TGTGCCAGCCAGGGGGGTCAGGGCGACACCGGGGAGCTGTTTTTT	CASQGGQGDTGELFF
TRBV2	.	TRBJ1-2	.	TGTGCCAGCAGACAGGGTTATGGCTACACCTTC	CASRQGYGYTF
TRBV5-5	.	TRBJ1-2	TRBD1	TGTGCCAGCAGCGAGGGGACAGACTACTATGGCTACACCTTC	CASSEGTDYYGYTF
TRBV4-2	.	TRBJ2-3	.	TGTGCCAGCACGGCGGGCACAGATACGCAGTATTTT	CASTAGTDTQYF
TRBV11-2	once	TRBJ1-5	.	TGTGCCAGCAGCTTAGGGGGTGGGCAGCCCCAGCATTTT	CASSLGGGQPQHF
TRBV28	once	TRBJ2-4	TRBD1	TGTGCCAGCAGTAATCCGGGACAGGGGGCCAAAAACATTCAGTACTTC	CASSNPGQGAKNIQYF
TRBV27	once	TRBJ2-7	TRBD2	TGTGCCAGCCGCCAAGAAAGCGGGAGATCCTACGAGCAGTACTTC	CASRQESGRSYEQYF
TRBV6-1	.	TRBJ1-2	.	TGTGCCAGCAGTGATACAGCTCTCTATGGCTACACCTTC	CASSDTALYGYTF
TRBV6-1	.	TRBJ2-7	TRBD2	TGTGCCAGCAGGACTAGCGAGGCCTACGAGCAGTACTTC	CASRTSEAYEQYF
TRBV9	.	TRBJ2-3	TRBD2	TGTGCCAGCAGCTCGCGACTAGCGGGCACAGATACGCAGTATTTT	CASSSRLAGTDTQYF
TRBV25-1	.	TRBJ2-7	.	TGTGCCAGCAGACAAAGCTACGAGCAGTACTTC	CASRQSYEQYF
TRBV5-5	once	TRBJ2-7	TRBD1	TGTGCCAGCAGCACGGAAGGGACAGTCTACGAGCAGTACTTC	CASSTEGTVYEQYF
TRBV11-3	.	TRBJ2-7	.	TGTGCCAGCAGCTTAGGAAATGTAGGGTGGGACGAGCAGTACTTC	CASSLGNVGWDEQYF
TRBV18	.	TRBJ2-3	TRBD2	TGTGCCAGCTCACTAGACCTTCTAGCGGGGGACACAGATACGCAGTATTTT	CASSLDLLAGDTDTQYF
TRBV6-1	.	TRBJ1-5	.	TGTGCCAGCAGTGCGGGCCGTGGACAGAATAGCAATCAGCCCCAGCATTTT	CASSAGRGQNSNQPQHF
TRBV5-6	.	TRBJ2-5	TRBD1	TGTGCCAGCAGCTCCCGGACAGGGGGCGCGGAGACCCAGTACTTC	CASSSRTGGAETQYF
TRBV5-4	.	TRBJ2-1	TRBD2	TGTGCCAGCAGCCTTACTAGCGGCAATGAGCAGTTCTTC	CASSLTSGNEQFF